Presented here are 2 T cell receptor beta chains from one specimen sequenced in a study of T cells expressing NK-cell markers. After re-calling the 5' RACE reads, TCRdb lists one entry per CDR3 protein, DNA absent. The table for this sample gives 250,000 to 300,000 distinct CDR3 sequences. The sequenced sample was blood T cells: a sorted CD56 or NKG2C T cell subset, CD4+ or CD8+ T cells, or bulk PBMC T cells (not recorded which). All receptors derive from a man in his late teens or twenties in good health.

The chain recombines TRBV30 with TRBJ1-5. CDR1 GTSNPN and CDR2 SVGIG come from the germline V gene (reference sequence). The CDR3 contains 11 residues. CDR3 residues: CAWSVRGAQHF.

CDR3 sequence: CASSLQGSHEQYF. The J gene is TRBJ2-7, the V gene TRBV7-9; TCRdb designates TRBD1, a call that cannot be tested without DNA. Per the germline V gene, CDR1 is SEHNR and CDR2 is FQNEAQ (reference sequence). The CDR3 extends over 13 amino acids.